This T cell receptor beta chain was observed in a study of blood T cell repertoires in COVID-19. Study-wide background: COVID-19 samples collected from the United States, Italy and Spain covered acute and convalescent phases. Sample material is recorded as cDNA or gDNA derived from T cells, B-cell-depleted T cells, or PBMCs.

Original processing methods: Quantification of nucleated cells was approximated via reference gene primer amplification. Profiling relied on immunoSEQ multiplex PCR, and the TCRdb table lists in-frame clones only, not all of them. V, J and clone size derive from that table, while D and trimming were established from the DNA sequence. The data contain approximately 120,000 clones, 60% to 80% of them seen just once; the ten biggest clones take up about 5.5%. V shed 4 bases and J 4 bases; nucleotides not matched to a gene: 8. CDR1 is SGDLS and CDR2 is YYNGEE in the germline V gene. This CDR3 has 15 amino acids.

The receptor was isolated from an elderly man with COVID-19, enrolled during active disease. The sample was peripheral blood. The chain carries TRBV9 and TRBJ1-2; 9 bases fit TRBD1. CDR3 in DNA: TGTGCCAGCAGCCCGACGGGGACAGGGCCCTATGGCTACACCTTC. It codes for CASSPTGTGPYGYTF.